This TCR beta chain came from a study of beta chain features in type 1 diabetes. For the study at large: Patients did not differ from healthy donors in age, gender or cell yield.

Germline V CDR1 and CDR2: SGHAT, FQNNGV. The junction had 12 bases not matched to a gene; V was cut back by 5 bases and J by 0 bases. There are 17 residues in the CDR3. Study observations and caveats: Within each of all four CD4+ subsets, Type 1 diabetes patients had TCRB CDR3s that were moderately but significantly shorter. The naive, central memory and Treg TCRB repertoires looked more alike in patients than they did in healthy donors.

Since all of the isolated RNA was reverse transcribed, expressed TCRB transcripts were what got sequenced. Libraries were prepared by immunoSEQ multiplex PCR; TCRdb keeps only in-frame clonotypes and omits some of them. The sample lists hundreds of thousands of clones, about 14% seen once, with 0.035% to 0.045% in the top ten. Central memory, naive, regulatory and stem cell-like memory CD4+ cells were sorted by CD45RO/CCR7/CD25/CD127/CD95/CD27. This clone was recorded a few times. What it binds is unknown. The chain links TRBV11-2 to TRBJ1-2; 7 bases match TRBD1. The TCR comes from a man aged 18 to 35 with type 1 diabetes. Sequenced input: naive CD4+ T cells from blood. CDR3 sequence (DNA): TGTGCCAGCAGCACTTACAGGGGCGCAAAAGCTAACTATGGCTACACCTTC. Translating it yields CASSTYRGAKANYGYTF.